This TCR beta chain was sequenced during a study of blood T cell repertoires in COVID-19. V lost 2 bases, J lost 5 bases, and 13 bases lay in between. CDR1 is SGHDT, CDR2 YYEEEE, per germline. The CDR3 loop spans 14 amino acids. Using immunoSEQ multiplex PCR, the repertoire was profiled, and TCRdb retains in-frame clones only, with some absent. The sample comprises roughly 250,000 clones, approximately 90% of which are singletons, and about 6% rests with the top ten. Specimen: PBMCs or T cells enriched from blood (not recorded which). The TCR was taken from a woman in her 30s with acute COVID-19. The gene calls are TRBV5-6 and TRBJ1-1, with D unclear. The CDR3, as DNA: TGTGCCAGCAGCTTCTCTGAGGGAGGGACTGAAGCTTTCTTT. This codes for CASSFSEGGTEAFF.